The 6 T cell receptor beta chains listed next were all sequenced from one sample in a study of CD4 T cells in relation to SARS-CoV-2 and coronaviruses. Unexposed donor CD4+ T cells date from 2011-2018, before the COVID-19 pandemic. The method was immunoSEQ multiplex PCR; TCRdb's version includes in-frame clones alone and lacks a portion of them. Of about 59,000 clones listed, more than 80% are singletons. The sample comprised memory CD4+ T cells from PBMCs. The receptors derive from a human donor in good health.

The chain uses TRBV2 and TRBJ2-3; D might be TRBD1 or TRBD2, each matching 5 bases. The germline CDR1 and CDR2 sequences are SNHLY and FYNNEI. V lost 5 bases to trimming and J lost 6 bases, with 21 bases between them. The CDR3 covers 16 residues. The CDR3 DNA is TGTGCCAGCAGTCTATCTCCTGTAGGGACGGGGGATACGCAGTATTTT. Its translation: CASSLSPVGTGDTQYF.

The rearrangement links TRBV6-1 to TRBJ1-2, with D unresolved. This CDR3 is built from 14 residues. V was trimmed by 2 bases and J by 1 base, leaving 8 bases between them. Germline values: CDR1 MNHNS, CDR2 SASEGT. Here the CDR3 reads CASSEIQRNYGYTF. In nucleotides, the CDR3 is TGTGCCAGCAGTGAAATCCAGCGTAACTATGGCTACACCTTC.

This rearrangement joins TRBV18 to TRBJ2-1; TRBD2 aligns across 7 bases. The CDR3 runs to 15 residues. Germline loops: CDR1 KGHSH, CDR2 LQKENI. V dropped 4 bases and J dropped 7; count of bases not matched to a gene: 10. The CDR3 DNA reads as TGTGCCAGCTCACTGACGCGGGAGAGGGAGAATGAGCAGTTCTTC. This sequence encodes CASSLTRERENEQFF.

The chain links TRBV19 to TRBJ1-2, with D maybe TRBD1 (6 bases). Trimming left V 3 bases short and J 2 bases short, with 10 bases between. Germline values: CDR1 LNHDA, CDR2 SQIVND (reference sequence). The CDR3 length is 14 residues. The CDR3 reads CASSMAGGNYGYTF. In nucleotides, the CDR3 is TGTGCCAGTAGTATGGCTGGGGGCAACTATGGCTACACCTTC.

This chain connects TRBV10-1 to TRBJ2-7, with 7 bases identical to TRBD2. The CDR3 extends over 14 amino acids. CDR1 and CDR2 (germline): WNHNN, SYGVQD (reference sequence). V lost 3 bases to trimming and J lost 3 bases; unmatched junction nucleotides: 5. CDR3 sequence: CASSETSARYEQYF. The CDR3, as DNA: TGCGCCAGCAGTGAAACTAGCGCCCGCTACGAGCAGTACTTC.

V is TRBV28 and J is TRBJ1-5, with unresolved D. This CDR3 contains 17 residues. CDR1 and CDR2 from the germline V gene are MDHEN and SYDVKM. The V end lost 2 bases, the J end lost 0 bases, and 14 bases lay between the germline ends. DNA of the CDR3: TGTGCCAGCAGTTTAGGAGGGAGCCCCACTAGCAATCAGCCCCAGCATTTT. Translating gives CASSLGGSPTSNQPQHF.